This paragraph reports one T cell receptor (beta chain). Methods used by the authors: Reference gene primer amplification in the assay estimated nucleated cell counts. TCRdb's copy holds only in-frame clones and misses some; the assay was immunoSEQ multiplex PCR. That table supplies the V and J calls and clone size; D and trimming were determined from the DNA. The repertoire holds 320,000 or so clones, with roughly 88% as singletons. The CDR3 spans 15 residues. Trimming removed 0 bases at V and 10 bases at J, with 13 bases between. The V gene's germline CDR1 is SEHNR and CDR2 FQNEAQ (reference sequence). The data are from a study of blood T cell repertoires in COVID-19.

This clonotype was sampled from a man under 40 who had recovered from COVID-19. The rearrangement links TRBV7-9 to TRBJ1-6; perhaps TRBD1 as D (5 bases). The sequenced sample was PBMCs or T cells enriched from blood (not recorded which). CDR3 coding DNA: TGTGCCAGCAGCTTAGCTAGGCAGGGAGGCTCACCCCTCCACTTT. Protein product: CASSLARQGGSPLHF.